This T cell receptor (beta chain) was identified in a study of Ad26.COV2.S vaccination and SARS-CoV-2 variants. The wider study: Enrollment placed the donor in the COV1001 Ad26.COV2.S trial arm. Ad26.COV2.S given intramuscularly, once or twice 56 days apart.

In the case of this clone: Its antigen is currently unknown.

The germline V gene encodes CDR1 LNHDA and CDR2 SQIVND (reference sequence). The CDR3 covers 14 residues. Trimming removed 4 bases from V and 5 bases from J, with 15 bases in between. General observations from the study: It was vaccine recipients, not placebo recipients, who had the higher spike-specific TCR breadth.

Treatment described: some 19 received Ad26.COV2.S at low or high dose, single or two shots; five or six received placebo; per-sample allocation not given. Sampling happened 63 days after the first vaccine or placebo injection. TCRdb keeps only in-frame clones here, not all; method: immunoSEQ multiplex PCR. The sample consists of about 350,000 clones, approximately 86% of them appearing once. Sample: peripheral blood, taken in a trial of Ad26.COV2.S vaccine versus placebo. The chain combines TRBV19 with TRBJ2-7, with D unclear. This sequence was found in a person between 18 and 59 years old who received the Ad26.COV2.S COVID-19 vaccine or a placebo. CDR3 in DNA: TGTGCCAGTAGTAGAACCCGCCCAGCCGACGAGCAGTACTTC. This encodes CASSRTRPADEQYF.